The sequence of this TCR beta chain was determined in a study of blood T cells in healthy people across ages (dated by TCRdb to between 2014 and 2016). About the investigation overall: In model experiments, template switching captured about one uniquely barcoded TCR beta cDNA molecule for every two T cells. Age-related changes in TCR beta repertoire diversity were measured in the study by deep sequencing normalized with unique cDNA molecular identifiers. Donors were grouped into four age groups: young (average roughly 15 years), middle-aged (about 40), aged (about 60) and long-lived (about 89). To avoid experimental bias, donors of different ages were spread randomly across the sequencing lanes. The study analyzed two additional independent replicas of 1 million unique cDNA reads from the same blood draw for two donors, one aged 18 to 29 and one aged 80 or older. What the research found in general, with its limitations: The percentage of naive T cells measured by flow cytometry correlated strongly with observed TCR beta diversity. Compared with the aged group, the long-lived group had more naive CD4+ T cells, fewer expanded clones and increased TCR diversity, a pattern suggesting age selection. Conclusive comparison of naive and antigen-experienced compartments was prevented by the profiling of bulk unsorted PBMCs. Observed TCR beta diversity per million T cells fell roughly linearly with age, and a significant reduction was already apparent by age around 40. Estimates of total diversity from one million sequenced T cells were regarded as lower bounds and underestimates. Donor CMV infection status was unknown, potentially confounding age-related changes in expanded clonotypes.

This clonotype was counted many times. What antigen it recognizes has not been identified. No base-level quality is on record; no much larger clone is a single base apart. Library preparation used 5' RACE. The sample was run on an Illumina HiSeq 2500. A second PCR of about 6 to 12 cycles was performed with a sample-barcoded 5' primer and a J-beta primer mix. A template-switch 5' adaptor carrying 12 random nucleotides introduced a unique molecular identifier onto each TCR beta cDNA molecule. At least 3 million CDR3-containing paired-end reads were obtained from each sample. First-strand cDNA was synthesized from all RNA with the Mint cDNA synthesis kit, primed by a TRBC-specific oligonucleotide. All cDNA was treated with uracil-DNA glycosylase and then went through a first 18-cycle PCR with the universal primers M1SS and BC2_uni_R. The paper's processing steps were these. For normalization, 1 million high-quality reads were randomly selected from each sample, with every read carrying a distinct molecular identifier. Reads sharing molecular identifiers were discarded rather than binned into consensus sequences. MiTCR, run with a Q25 quality threshold and the strictest error-elimination algorithm, handled CDR3 identification, clonotype clustering and error correction. A nonparametric unseen species model with Euler transformation was used to estimate a lower bound on total TCR beta diversity. TCRdb ran its own pipeline on the public reads, namely fastp trimming at Q25 and MiXCR clone calling, and kept in-frame beta chains. Rows merge per CDR3 protein into single entries with the most common DNA and genes. These V and J calls originate from TCRdb's pipeline instead of the authors' own analysis. This sample has roughly 1.7 million distinct CDR3 sequences in its table, and approximately 32% of those were observed once. The ten most abundant clones make up 11% of the sample.

V and J are truncated by 6 bases and 3 bases respectively, leaving an intervening sequence of 18 bases. Reading from cysteine to phenylalanine, the CDR3 counts 16 amino acids. Only the CDR3 region is kept as DNA, spanning 48 bases read in frame from base 1. From the germline V gene, CDR1 is ENHRY and CDR2 is SYGVKD. The donors were roughly 40 Caucasian individuals from Russia, aged roughly 6 to 100 years, who were systemically healthy. Each donor gave ten milliliters of peripheral blood, collected into EDTA-treated Vacutainer tubes. PBMCs were isolated by Ficoll-Paque density-gradient centrifugation, with at least 6.5 million obtained per sample. Trizol reagent was used to extract total RNA from the PBMCs, yielding at least 6 micrograms per sample. For every donor, flow cytometry on a PBMC aliquot measured the percentage of naive CD45RAhigh/CD27high T cells.

Specimen: blood. The rearrangement joined TRBV10-3 to TRBJ2-1; the D segment could be TRBD2, given 7 matching bases. The receptor was isolated from a woman aged 25-40 years in good health. The CDR3 sequence is CAISKGGRWVYNEQFF. The DNA sequence follows: TGTGCCATCAGCAAGGGGGGGAGGTGGGTCTACAATGAGCAGTTCTTC.